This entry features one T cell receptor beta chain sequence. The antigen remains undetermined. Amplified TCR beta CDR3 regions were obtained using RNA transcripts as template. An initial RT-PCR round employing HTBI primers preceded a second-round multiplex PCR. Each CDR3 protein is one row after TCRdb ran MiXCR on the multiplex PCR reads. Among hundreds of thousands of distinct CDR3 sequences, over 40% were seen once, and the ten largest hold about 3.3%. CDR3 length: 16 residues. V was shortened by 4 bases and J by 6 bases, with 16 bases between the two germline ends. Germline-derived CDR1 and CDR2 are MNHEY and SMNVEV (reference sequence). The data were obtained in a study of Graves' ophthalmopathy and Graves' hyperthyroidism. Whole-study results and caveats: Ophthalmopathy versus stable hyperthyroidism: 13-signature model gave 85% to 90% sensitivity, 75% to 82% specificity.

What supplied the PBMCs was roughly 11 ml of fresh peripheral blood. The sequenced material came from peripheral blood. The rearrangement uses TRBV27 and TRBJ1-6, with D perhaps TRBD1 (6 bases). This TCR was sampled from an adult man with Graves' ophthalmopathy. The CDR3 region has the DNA TGTGCCAGCAGTTACCGGGGGCGCGGGACTAATTCACCCCTCCACTTT. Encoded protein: CASSYRGRGTNSPLHF.